This T cell receptor (beta chain) was documented in a study of blood T cell repertoires in COVID-19. Cohort allocation depended upon clinical history that participants reported. The repertoire was sequenced with immunoSEQ multiplex PCR; TCRdb's copy has only in-frame clones and lacks some. Of 150,000 to 200,000 clones in the sample, around 85% are singletons; the top ten hold about 5%. The ends lost 9 bases at V and 0 bases at J; junction bases unmatched: 6. The germline V gene encodes CDR1 LGHNT and CDR2 FRNRAP. There are 14 residues in the CDR3. Sequenced input: PBMCs or T cells enriched from blood (not recorded which). The rearrangement links TRBV12-5 to TRBJ1-1, with 8 nucleotides matching TRBD1. This clonotype originated in a woman in her thirties or forties with acute COVID-19. CDR3 sequence reads: CASKTGAMNTEAFF. CDR3 DNA: TGTGCTAGCAAGACAGGGGCGATGAACACTGAAGCTTTCTTT.